This T cell receptor (beta chain) was sequenced during a study of CXCR3-negative and CXCR3-positive naive CD8 T cells. Preparation of TRB cDNA libraries relied on 5' RACE carrying UMI labels. TCRdb re-called the 5' RACE reads and catalogs CDR3 proteins one per entry, DNA excluded. Its listing shows under 75,000 distinct CDR3 sequences. Concerning this clonotype: Antigen unknown.

Broader study findings: Naive CXCR3-negative cells resembled naive CXCR3-positive cells in TRBV-TRBJ usage; memory cells differed. Naive subsets expressed similar surface CD5; TRB CDR3 features served to infer TCR strength.

This TCR was recovered from a human donor in good health. Some clones in this sample may be carry-over from other donors' samples. Specimen: naive CXCR3- CD8+ T cells from blood. Subset defined: CD45RO-CCR7+CD27+CD95- naive CD8+ T cells lacking CXCR3 (TNR3-).

CDR3: CASSRGVGLYF. The rearrangement uses TRBV7-6 and TRBJ2-3; TCRdb's assignment of TRBD1 cannot be checked, as there is no DNA. Germline-derived CDR1 and CDR2 are SGHVS and FNYEAQ. The CDR3 contains 11 residues.